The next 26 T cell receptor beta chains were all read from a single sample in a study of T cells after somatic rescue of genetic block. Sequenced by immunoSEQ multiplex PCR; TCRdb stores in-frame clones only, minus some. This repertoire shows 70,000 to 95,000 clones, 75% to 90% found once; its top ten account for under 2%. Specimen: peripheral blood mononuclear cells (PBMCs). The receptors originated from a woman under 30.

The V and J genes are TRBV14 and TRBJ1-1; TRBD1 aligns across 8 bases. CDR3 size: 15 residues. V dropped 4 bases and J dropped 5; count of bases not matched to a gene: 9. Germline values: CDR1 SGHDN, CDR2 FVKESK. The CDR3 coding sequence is TGTGCCAGCAGCCCGAGACAGGGGTTGAGAACTGAAGCTTTCTTT. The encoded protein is CASSPRQGLRTEAFF.

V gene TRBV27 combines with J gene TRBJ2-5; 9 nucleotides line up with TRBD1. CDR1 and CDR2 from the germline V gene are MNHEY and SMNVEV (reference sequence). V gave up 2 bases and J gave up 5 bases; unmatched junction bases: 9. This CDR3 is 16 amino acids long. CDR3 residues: CASSLGVQGARETQYF. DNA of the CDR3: TGTGCCAGCAGTTTAGGTGTACAGGGGGCACGGGAGACCCAGTACTTC.

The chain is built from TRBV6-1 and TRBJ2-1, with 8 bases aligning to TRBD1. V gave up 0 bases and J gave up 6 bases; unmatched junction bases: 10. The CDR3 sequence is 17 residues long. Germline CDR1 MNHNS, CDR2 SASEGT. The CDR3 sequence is CASSEARTGQRLNEQFF. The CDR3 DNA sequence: TGTGCCAGCAGTGAAGCAAGGACAGGGCAGAGACTCAATGAGCAGTTCTTC.

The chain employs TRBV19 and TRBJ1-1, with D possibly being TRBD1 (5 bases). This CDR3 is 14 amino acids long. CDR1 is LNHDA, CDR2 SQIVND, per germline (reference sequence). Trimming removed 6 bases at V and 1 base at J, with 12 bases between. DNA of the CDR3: TGTGCCAGTAGCCTTAGCAGGGCGAACACTGAAGCTTTCTTT. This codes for CASSLSRANTEAFF. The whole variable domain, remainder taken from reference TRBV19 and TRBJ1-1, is DGGITQSPKYLFRKEGQNVTLSCEQNLNHDAMYWYRQDPGQGLRLIYYSQIVNDFQKGDIAEGYSVSREKKESFPLTVTSAQKNPTAFYLCASSLSRANTEAFFGQGTRLTVV.

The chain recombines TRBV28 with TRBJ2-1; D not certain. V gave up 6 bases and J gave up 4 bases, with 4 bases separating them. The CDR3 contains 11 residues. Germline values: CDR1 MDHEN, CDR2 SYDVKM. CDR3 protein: CASSTYNEQFF. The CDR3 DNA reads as TGTGCCAGCAGCACTTACAATGAGCAGTTCTTC.

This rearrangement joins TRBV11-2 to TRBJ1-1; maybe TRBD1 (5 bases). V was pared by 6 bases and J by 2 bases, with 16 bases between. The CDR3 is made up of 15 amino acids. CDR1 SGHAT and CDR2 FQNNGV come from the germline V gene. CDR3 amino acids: CASSWTRDYNTEAFF. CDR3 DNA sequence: TGTGCCAGCAGTTGGACCCGGGACTATAACACTGAAGCTTTCTTT.

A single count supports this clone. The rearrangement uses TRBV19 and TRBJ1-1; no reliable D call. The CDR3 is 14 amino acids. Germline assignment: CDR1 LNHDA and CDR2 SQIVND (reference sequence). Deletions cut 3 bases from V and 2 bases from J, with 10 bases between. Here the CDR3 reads CASSIGDTNTEAFF. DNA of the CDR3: TGTGCCAGTAGTATCGGGGATACTAACACTGAAGCTTTCTTT.

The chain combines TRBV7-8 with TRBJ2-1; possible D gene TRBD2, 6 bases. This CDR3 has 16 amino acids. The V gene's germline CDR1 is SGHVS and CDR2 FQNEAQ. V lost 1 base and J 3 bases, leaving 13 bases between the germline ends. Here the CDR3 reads CASSLGYSGGYNEQFF. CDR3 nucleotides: TGTGCCAGCAGCTTAGGTTATAGCGGAGGCTACAATGAGCAGTTCTTC.

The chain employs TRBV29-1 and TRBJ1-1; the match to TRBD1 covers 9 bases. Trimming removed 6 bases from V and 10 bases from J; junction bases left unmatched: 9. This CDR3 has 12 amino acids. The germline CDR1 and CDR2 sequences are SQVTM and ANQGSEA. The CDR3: CSVASGQGVAFF. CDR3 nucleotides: TGCAGCGTCGCTTCGGGACAGGGAGTAGCTTTCTTT.

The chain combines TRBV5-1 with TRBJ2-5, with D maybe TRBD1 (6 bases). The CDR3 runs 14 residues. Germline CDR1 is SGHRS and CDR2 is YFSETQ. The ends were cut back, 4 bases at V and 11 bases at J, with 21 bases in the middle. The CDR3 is CASSDRQVWWEQYF. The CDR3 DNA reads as TGCGCCAGCAGCGACCGACAGGTTTGGTGGGAGCAGTACTTC.

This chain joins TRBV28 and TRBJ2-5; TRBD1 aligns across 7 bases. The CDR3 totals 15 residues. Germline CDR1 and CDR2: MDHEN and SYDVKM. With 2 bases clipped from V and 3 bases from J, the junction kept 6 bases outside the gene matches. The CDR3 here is CASSLVQGVKETQYF. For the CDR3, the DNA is TGTGCCAGCAGTTTAGTGCAGGGGGTAAAAGAGACCCAGTACTTC.

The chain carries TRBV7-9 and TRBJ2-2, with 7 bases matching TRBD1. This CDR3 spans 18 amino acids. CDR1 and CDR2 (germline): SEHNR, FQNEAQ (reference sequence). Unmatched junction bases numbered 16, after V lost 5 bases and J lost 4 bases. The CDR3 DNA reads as TGTGCCAGCAGCCTCTCTCCTAGACGACAGGGTGGCACCGGGGAGCTGTTTTTT. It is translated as CASSLSPRRQGGTGELFF. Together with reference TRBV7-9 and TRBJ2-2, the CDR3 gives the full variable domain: DTGVSQNPRHKITKRGQNVTFRCDPISEHNRLYWYRQTLGQGPEFLTYFQNEAQLEKSRLLSDRFSAERPKGSFSTLEIQRTEQGDSAMYLCASSLSPRRQGGTGELFFGEGSRLTVL.

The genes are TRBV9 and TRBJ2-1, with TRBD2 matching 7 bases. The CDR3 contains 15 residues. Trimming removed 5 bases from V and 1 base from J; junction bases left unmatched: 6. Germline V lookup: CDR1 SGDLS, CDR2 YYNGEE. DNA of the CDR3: TGTGCCAGCAGTGATAGCGGGTTGTCCTACAATGAGCAGTTCTTC. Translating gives CASSDSGLSYNEQFF.

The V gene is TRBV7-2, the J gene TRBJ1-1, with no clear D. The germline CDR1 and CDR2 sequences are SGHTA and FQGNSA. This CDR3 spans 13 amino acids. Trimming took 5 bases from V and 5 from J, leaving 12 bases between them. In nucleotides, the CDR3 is TGTGCCAGCAGCCCCCCGTTTAGAACTGAAGCTTTCTTT. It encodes CASSPPFRTEAFF. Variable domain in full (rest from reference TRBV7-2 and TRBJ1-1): GAGVSQSPSNKVTEKGKDVELRCDPISGHTALYWYRQSLGQGLEFLIYFQGNSAPDKSGLPSDRFSAERTGGSVSTLTIQRTQQEDSAVYLCASSPPFRTEAFFGQGTRLTVV.

The DNA for the CDR3 is TGTGCCAGCAGCAGCCGCCCCGGGACTAGCGGGAGGGGTTCCTACGAGCAGTACTTC. Translation gives CASSSRPGTSGRGSYEQYF. The J gene is TRBJ2-5, the V gene TRBV9; 16 bases are a match to TRBD2. The DNA end is a closer match to TRBJ2-7, so the J assignment may be wrong. Germline CDR1 is SGDLS and CDR2 is YYNGEE. The CDR3 sequence is 19 residues long.

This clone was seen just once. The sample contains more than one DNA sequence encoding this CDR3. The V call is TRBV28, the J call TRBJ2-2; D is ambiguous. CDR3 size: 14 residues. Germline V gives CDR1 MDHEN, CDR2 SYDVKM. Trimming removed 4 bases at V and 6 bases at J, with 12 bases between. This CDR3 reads CASSSPGTAGELFF. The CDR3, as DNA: TGTGCCAGCAGTTCCCCGGGCACGGCCGGGGAGCTGTTTTTT.

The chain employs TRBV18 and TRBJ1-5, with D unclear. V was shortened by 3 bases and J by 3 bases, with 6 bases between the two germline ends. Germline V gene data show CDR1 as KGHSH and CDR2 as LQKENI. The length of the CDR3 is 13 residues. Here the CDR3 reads CASSPYSNQPQHF. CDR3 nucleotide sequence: TGTGCCAGCTCACCGTATTCCAATCAGCCCCAGCATTTT.

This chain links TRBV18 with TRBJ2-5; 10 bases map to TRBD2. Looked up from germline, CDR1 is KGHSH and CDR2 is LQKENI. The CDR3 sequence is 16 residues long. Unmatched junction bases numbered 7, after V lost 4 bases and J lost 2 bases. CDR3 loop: CASSQLMTSGQETQYF. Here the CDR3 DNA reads TGTGCCAGCTCACAACTGATGACTAGCGGGCAAGAGACCCAGTACTTC.

CDR3 in amino acids: CSVPWGAYEQYF. The CDR3 DNA follows: TGCAGCGTTCCCTGGGGGGCCTACGAGCAGTACTTC. This chain uses TRBV29-1 with TRBJ2-7; maybe TRBD2 (6 bases). This CDR3 comprises 12 residues. CDR1 SQVTM and CDR2 ANQGSEA come from the germline V gene. The ends were cut back, 5 bases at V and 2 bases at J, with 10 bases in the middle.

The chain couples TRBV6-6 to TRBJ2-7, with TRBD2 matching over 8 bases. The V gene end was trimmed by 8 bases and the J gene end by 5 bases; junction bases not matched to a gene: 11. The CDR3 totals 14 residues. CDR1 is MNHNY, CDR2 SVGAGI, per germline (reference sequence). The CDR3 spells CASLLGLAGDEQYF. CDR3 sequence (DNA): TGTGCCAGCCTCTTGGGGCTAGCGGGCGACGAGCAGTACTTC.

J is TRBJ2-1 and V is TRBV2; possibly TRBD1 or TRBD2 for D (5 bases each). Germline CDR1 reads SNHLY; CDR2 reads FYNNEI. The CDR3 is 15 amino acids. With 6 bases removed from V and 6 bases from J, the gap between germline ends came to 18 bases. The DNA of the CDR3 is TGTGCCAGCAGGGGGCGGAGGACGATGAGCAATGAGCAGTTCTTC. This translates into CASRGRRTMSNEQFF.

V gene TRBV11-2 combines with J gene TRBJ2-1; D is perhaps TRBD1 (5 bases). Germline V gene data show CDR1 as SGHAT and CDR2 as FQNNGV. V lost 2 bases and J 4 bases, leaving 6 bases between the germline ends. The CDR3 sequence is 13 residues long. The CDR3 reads CASSLRGYNEQFF. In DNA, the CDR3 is TGTGCCAGCAGCTTAAGGGGTTACAATGAGCAGTTCTTC.

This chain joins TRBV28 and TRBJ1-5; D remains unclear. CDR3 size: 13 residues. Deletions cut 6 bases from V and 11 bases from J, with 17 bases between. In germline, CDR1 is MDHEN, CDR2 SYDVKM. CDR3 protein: CASSPGPPVTQHF. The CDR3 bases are TGTGCCAGCAGCCCCGGCCCACCCGTGACCCAGCATTTT.

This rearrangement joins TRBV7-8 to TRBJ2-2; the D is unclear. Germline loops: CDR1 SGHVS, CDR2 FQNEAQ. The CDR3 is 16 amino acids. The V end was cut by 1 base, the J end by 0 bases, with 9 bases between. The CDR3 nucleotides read TGTGCCAGCAGCTTAGTTGTTCACCCGAACACCGGGGAGCTGTTTTTT. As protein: CASSLVVHPNTGELFF.

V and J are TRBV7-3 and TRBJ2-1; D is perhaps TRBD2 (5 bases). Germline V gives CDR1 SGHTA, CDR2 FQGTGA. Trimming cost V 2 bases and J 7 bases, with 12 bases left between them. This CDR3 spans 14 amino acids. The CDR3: CASSLGPSSNEQFF. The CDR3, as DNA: TGTGCCAGCAGCTTAGGGCCTAGCTCAAATGAGCAGTTCTTC. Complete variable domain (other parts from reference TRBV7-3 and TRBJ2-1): GAGVSQTPSNKVTEKGKYVELRCDPISGHTALYWYRQSLGQGPEFLIYFQGTGAADDSGLPNDRFFAVRPEGSVSTLKIQRTERGDSAVYLCASSLGPSSNEQFFGPGTRLTVL.

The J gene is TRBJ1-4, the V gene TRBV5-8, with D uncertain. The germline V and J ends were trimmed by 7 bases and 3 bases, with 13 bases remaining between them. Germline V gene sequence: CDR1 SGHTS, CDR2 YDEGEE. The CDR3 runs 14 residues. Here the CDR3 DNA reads TGTGCCAGCCAAACGCAGTTCTCTAATGAAAAACTGTTTTTT. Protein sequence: CASQTQFSNEKLFF.